This TCR beta chain is from a study of identifying expanded T cells in peripheral blood. Study outcomes and limitations: Approximately two-week clone count variance significantly increased as total template count grew.

Repertoires were generated with immunoSEQ multiplex PCR, while TCRdb's copy carries only in-frame clones and drops some. This table holds 83,000 or so clones, almost 90% found once. A remark on this clone: As yet, its antigen is unknown.

The germline V gene has CDR1 SEHNR and CDR2 FQNEAQ (reference sequence). The CDR3 runs 14 residues. V gave up 5 bases and J gave up 2 bases, with 13 bases separating them. The sample taken for sequencing was blood. The chain couples TRBV7-9 to TRBJ2-7; D possibly corresponds to TRBD1 (6 bases). The clonotype was recovered from a person aged 18-70 years in good health. The CDR3 sequence is CASSQQGTPYEQYF. In DNA form, the CDR3 reads TGTGCCAGCAGCCAACAGGGTACCCCCTACGAGCAGTACTTC.